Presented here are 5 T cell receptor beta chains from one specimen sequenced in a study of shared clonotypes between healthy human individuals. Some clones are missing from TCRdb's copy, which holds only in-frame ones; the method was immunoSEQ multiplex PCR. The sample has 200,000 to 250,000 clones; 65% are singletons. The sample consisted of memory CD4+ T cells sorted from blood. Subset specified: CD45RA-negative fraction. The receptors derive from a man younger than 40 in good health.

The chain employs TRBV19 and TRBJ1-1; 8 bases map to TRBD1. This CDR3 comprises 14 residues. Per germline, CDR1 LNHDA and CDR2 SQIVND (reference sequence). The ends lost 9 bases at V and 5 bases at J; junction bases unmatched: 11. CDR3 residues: CASLLQGARTEAFF. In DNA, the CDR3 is TGTGCCAGCCTCCTTCAGGGGGCAAGGACTGAAGCTTTCTTT.

The CDR3 reads CASSPRQLQETQYF. The CDR3 DNA reads TGTGCCAGCTCACCAAGACAGTTGCAAGAGACCCAGTACTTC. This chain connects TRBV18 to TRBJ2-5; a weak D match, TRBD1 (5 bases). CDR1 and CDR2 (germline): KGHSH, LQKENI. The CDR3 is 14 amino acids. V lost 2 bases to trimming and J lost 2 bases, with 9 bases between them. Complete variable domain (other parts from reference TRBV18 and TRBJ2-5): NAGVMQNPRHLVRRRGQEARLRCSPMKGHSHVYWYRQLPEEGLKFMVYLQKENIIDESGMPKERFSAEFPKEGPSILRIQQVVRGDSAAYFCASSPRQLQETQYFGPGTRLLVL.

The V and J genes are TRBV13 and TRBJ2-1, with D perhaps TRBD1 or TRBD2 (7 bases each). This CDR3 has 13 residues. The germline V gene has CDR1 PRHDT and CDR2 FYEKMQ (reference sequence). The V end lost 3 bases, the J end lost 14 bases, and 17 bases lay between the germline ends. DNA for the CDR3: TGTGCCAGCAGCTTGGACAGGACCGGGACTAAGTTCTTC. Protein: CASSLDRTGTKFF.

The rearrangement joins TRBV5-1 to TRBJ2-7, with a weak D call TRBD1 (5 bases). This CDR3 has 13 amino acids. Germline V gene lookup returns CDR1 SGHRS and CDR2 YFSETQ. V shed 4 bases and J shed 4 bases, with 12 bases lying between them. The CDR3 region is CASSLTAGYEQYF. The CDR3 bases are TGCGCCAGCAGCCTCACGGCAGGGTACGAGCAGTACTTC.

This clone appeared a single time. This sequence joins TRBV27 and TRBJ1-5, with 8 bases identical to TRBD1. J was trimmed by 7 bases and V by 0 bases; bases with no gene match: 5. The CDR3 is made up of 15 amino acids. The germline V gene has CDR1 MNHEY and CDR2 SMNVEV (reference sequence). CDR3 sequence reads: CASSLSAGGGQPQHF. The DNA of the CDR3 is TGTGCCAGCAGTTTATCGGCAGGGGGCGGGCAGCCCCAGCATTTT.